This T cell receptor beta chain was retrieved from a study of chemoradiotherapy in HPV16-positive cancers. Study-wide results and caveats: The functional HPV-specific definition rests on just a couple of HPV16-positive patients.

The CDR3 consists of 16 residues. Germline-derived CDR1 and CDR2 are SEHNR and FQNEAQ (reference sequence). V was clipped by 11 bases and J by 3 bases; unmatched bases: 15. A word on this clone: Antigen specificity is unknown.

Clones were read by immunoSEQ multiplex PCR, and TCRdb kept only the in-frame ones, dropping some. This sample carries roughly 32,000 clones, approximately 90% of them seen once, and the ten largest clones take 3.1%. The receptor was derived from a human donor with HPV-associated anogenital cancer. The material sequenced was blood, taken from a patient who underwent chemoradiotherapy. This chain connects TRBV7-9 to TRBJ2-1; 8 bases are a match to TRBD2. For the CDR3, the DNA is TGTGCCCTAAGTAGGGGAGATAGCGGGAACTACAATGAGCAGTTCTTC. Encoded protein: CALSRGDSGNYNEQFF.